These 18 T cell receptor beta chains came from one sample sequenced in a study of shared clonotypes between healthy human individuals. TCRdb keeps only in-frame clones here, not all; method: immunoSEQ multiplex PCR. The repertoire holds 90,000 to 120,000 clones, with 55% to 70% as singletons. Sequencing was carried out using memory CD8+ T cells sorted from blood. Subset in this sample: CD45RO+ cells pooled with CCR7-negative TemRA cells. These TCRs come from a woman aged 25-40 years in good health.

The rearrangement joins TRBV7-9 to TRBJ2-2; 9 nucleotides agree with TRBD2. V lost 6 bases and J lost 0; bases outside the gene matches: 14. The CDR3 loop spans 19 amino acids. Germline loops: CDR1 SEHNR, CDR2 FQNEAQ (reference sequence). CDR3 protein: CASRITVRAGGPNTGELFF. The CDR3 DNA follows: TGTGCCAGCAGGATAACAGTGCGGGCGGGAGGGCCGAACACCGGGGAGCTGTTTTTT.

The chain employs TRBV6-4 and TRBJ2-1; 9 bases are shared with TRBD2. Per the germline V gene, CDR1 is MRHNA and CDR2 is SNTAGT. The CDR3 covers 17 residues. V dropped 2 bases and J dropped 0; count of bases not matched to a gene: 5. CDR3 coding DNA: TGTGCCAGCAGTGACGAGAGTAGCGGGAGCTCCTACAATGAGCAGTTCTTC. Protein product: CASSDESSGSSYNEQFF.

The chain joins TRBV5-1 to TRBJ2-7; 9 nucleotides line up with TRBD2. Germline V gene lookup returns CDR1 SGHRS and CDR2 YFSETQ. The CDR3 length is 15 residues. The V gene end was trimmed by 0 bases and the J gene end by 3 bases; junction bases not matched to a gene: 4. The CDR3 coding sequence is TGCGCCAGCAGCTTGGAGTCGCGGGAGGGCTACGAGCAGTACTTC. The encoded protein is CASSLESREGYEQYF.

The gene calls are TRBV5-5 and TRBJ2-7; D not resolved. Trimming took off 0 bases at V and 2 bases at J, with 3 bases between the two ends. This CDR3 is built from 12 residues. Germline V CDR1 and CDR2: SGHKS, YYEKEE (reference sequence). CDR3 sequence: CASSLDTYEQYF. CDR3 sequence (DNA): TGTGCCAGCAGCTTGGACACCTACGAGCAGTACTTC. The complete variable domain, with remaining parts taken from reference TRBV5-5 and TRBJ2-7, reads DAGVTQSPTHLIKTRGQQVTLRCSPISGHKSVSWYQQVLGQGPQFIFQYYEKEERGRGNFPDRFSARQFPNYSSELNVNALLLGDSALYLCASSLDTYEQYFGPGTRLTVT.

The chain joins TRBV18 to TRBJ2-1, with 7 positions matching TRBD1. Trimming at V came to 0 bases and at J to 2 bases, leaving 16 bases not matched to a gene. CDR3 length equals 20 residues. Germline assignment: CDR1 KGHSH and CDR2 LQKENI. CDR3 sequence reads: CASSPPKEYLWQGAYNEQFF. CDR3 DNA: TGTGCCAGCTCACCACCGAAGGAGTATCTGTGGCAGGGGGCCTACAATGAGCAGTTCTTC.

The genes are TRBV7-9 and TRBJ2-1; maybe TRBD1 (5 bases). Looked up from germline, CDR1 is SEHNR and CDR2 is FQNEAQ (reference sequence). Trimming shortened V by 5 bases and J by 9 bases, and 17 bases separated the two germline ends. CDR3 length equals 14 residues. CDR3 protein: CASSPTLQGREQFF. The CDR3 nucleotides read TGTGCCAGCAGCCCAACCCTCCAGGGTCGTGAGCAGTTCTTC. Variable domain in full (rest from reference TRBV7-9 and TRBJ2-1): DTGVSQNPRHKITKRGQNVTFRCDPISEHNRLYWYRQTLGQGPEFLTYFQNEAQLEKSRLLSDRFSAERPKGSFSTLEIQRTEQGDSAMYLCASSPTLQGREQFFGPGTRLTVL.

This clone was found a few times. The chain recombines TRBV29-1 with TRBJ2-2, with D perhaps being TRBD1 or TRBD2 (6 bases each). The germline V and J ends were trimmed by 6 bases and 6 bases, with 20 bases remaining between them. CDR1 and CDR2 (germline): SQVTM, ANQGSEA. The CDR3 loop spans 15 amino acids. CDR3 sequence (DNA): TGCAGCGTCCTAAGGCCCACAGGGAGGTCCGGGGAGCTGTTTTTT. This codes for CSVLRPTGRSGELFF.

The gene calls are TRBV6-4 and TRBJ2-2, with 8 positions matching TRBD2. The V and J ends lost 8 bases and 5 bases, in that order; junction bases with no gene match: 7. Germline loops: CDR1 MRHNA, CDR2 SNTAGT. The CDR3 extends over 14 amino acids. CDR3 sequence: CASASGRDTGELFF. DNA for the CDR3: TGTGCCAGCGCGAGCGGGAGAGATACCGGGGAGCTGTTTTTT.

This clone came up once. A junction boundary mismatches the germline segment, possibly from a read error. This chain joins TRBV6-5 and TRBJ2-7; no clear D. The CDR3 runs to 16 residues. From germline, CDR1 is MNHEY and CDR2 SVGAGI. The CDR3 DNA sequence: TGTGCCAGCAGTTATCTCAGCCCTGTGTTCTCCCACGAGCAGTACTTC. It specifies CASSYLSPVFSHEQYF.

This clone was detected ten times or more. The chain has TRBV6-4 and TRBJ2-2, with D tentatively TRBD1 or TRBD2 (5 bases each). V shed 4 bases and J shed 7 bases, with 10 bases lying between them. The length of the CDR3 is 13 residues. CDR1 is MRHNA and CDR2 is SNTAGT in the germline V gene. The CDR3 DNA reads as TGTGCCAGCAGTGGGGACGATAGCGGGGAGCTGTTTTTT. Translation: CASSGDDSGELFF.

The chain uses TRBV6-1 and TRBJ2-5, with a weak D call TRBD1 (5 bases). Trimming shortened V by 0 bases and J by 4 bases, and 15 bases separated the two germline ends. The CDR3 has 16 amino acids. Germline V gene lookup returns CDR1 MNHNS and CDR2 SASEGT. DNA of the CDR3: TGTGCCAGCAGTGAAGCCCTCTCAGGGCTTGGAGAGACCCAGTACTTC. Its translation is CASSEALSGLGETQYF.

The chain is built from TRBV7-9 and TRBJ1-2; D is perhaps TRBD1 (6 bases). This CDR3 comprises 13 residues. CDR1 and CDR2 (germline): SEHNR, FQNEAQ (reference sequence). V was clipped by 8 bases and J by 5 bases, with 15 bases between them. CDR3 residues: CASGGGDPYGYTF. CDR3 in DNA: TGTGCCAGCGGCGGGGGCGATCCATATGGCTACACCTTC.

The chain employs TRBV7-6 and TRBJ2-3; 9 nucleotides line up with TRBD1. The J segment lost 4 bases and the V segment lost 3 bases, leaving 5 bases of the junction unmatched. The CDR3 runs 15 residues. CDR1 is SGHVS and CDR2 is FNYEAQ in the germline V gene. The CDR3 nucleotides read TGTGCCAGCAGCTTGACAGGGGGTCAGGCAGATACGCAGTATTTT. Protein sequence: CASSLTGGQADTQYF.

This chain joins TRBV15 and TRBJ2-3, with 10 bases identical to TRBD1. The V segment lost 0 bases and the J segment 2 bases; nucleotides outside the gene matches: 5. The CDR3 runs 17 residues. Germline V gene lookup returns CDR1 LNHNV and CDR2 YYDKDF (reference sequence). The CDR3 nucleotides read TGTGCCACCAGCAGAGATCAGGGACAGGGGCCCACAGATACGCAGTATTTT. As protein: CATSRDQGQGPTDTQYF.

In this sample, this clone turned up once. V usage is TRBV18 and J usage is TRBJ2-2, with TRBD2 matching over 8 bases. Germline CDR1 KGHSH, CDR2 LQKENI. V was pared by 4 bases and J by 4 bases, with 8 bases of the junction left unmatched. This CDR3 is 16 amino acids long. As DNA, the CDR3 is TGTGCCAGCTCACGCGAGCGGGAGCGGGTCACCGGGGAGCTGTTTTTT. This gives the protein CASSRERERVTGELFF.

The chain carries TRBV11-2 and TRBJ2-7; 16 nucleotides line up with TRBD2. This CDR3 contains 17 residues. The junction had 7 bases not matched to a gene; V was cut back by 5 bases and J by 3 bases. CDR1 is SGHAT, CDR2 FQNNGV, per germline. CDR3 loop: CASSAPGTSGRVYEQYF. The CDR3, as DNA: TGTGCCAGCAGCGCCCCCGGGACTAGCGGGAGGGTCTACGAGCAGTACTTC.

The rearrangement joins TRBV4-1 to TRBJ1-6; D possibly corresponds to TRBD1 (5 bases). The ends were cut back, 2 bases at V and 9 bases at J, with 14 bases in the middle. Germline V gene sequence: CDR1 MGHRA, CDR2 YSYEKL. The CDR3 contains 15 residues. The CDR3 region has the DNA TGCGCCAGCAGCCAAATCGGACTGAGGGGTTCACCCCTCCACTTT. Translation gives CASSQIGLRGSPLHF.

The rearrangement uses TRBV7-9 and TRBJ1-1; perhaps TRBD1 as D (5 bases). Trimming removed 1 base at V and 2 bases at J, with 8 bases between. This CDR3 is 14 amino acids long. Per the germline V gene, CDR1 is SEHNR and CDR2 is FQNEAQ (reference sequence). Here the CDR3 reads CASSLVGGNTEAFF. In nucleotides, the CDR3 is TGTGCCAGCAGCTTAGTTGGGGGAAACACTGAAGCTTTCTTT.